This section outlines one TCR beta chain sequence together with its context. What it binds is unknown. The sample originates from a study of cytomegalovirus exposure and HLA in healthy donors. General observations from the study: Clonal expansion was found to be greater in HLA-associated TCR beta chains than in equally common others in a later analysis. It emerged from a later analysis that several of the most significant clusters appeared to be linked to common viral pathogens.

With 60 Vbeta and 13 Jbeta primers, the PCR was carried out. Sequencing used immunoSEQ multiplex PCR; TCRdb keeps in-frame clones, though not all of them. The sample includes more than 100,000 clones, under 85% seen only once; the top ten take almost 6%. V trimming: 6 bases; J trimming: 6 bases; junction bases outside the gene matches: 6. CDR1 and CDR2 from the germline V gene are SNHLY and FYNNEI. This CDR3 spans 14 amino acids. Sequenced input: PBMCs. This TCR was recovered from a woman in her forties or fifties in good health and CMV-seropositive. J is TRBJ1-5 and V is TRBV2; 9 nucleotides match TRBD1. DNA for the CDR3: TGTGCCAGCAGGGACAGGGGCGAGGGTCAGCCCCAGCATTTT. Translating it yields CASRDRGEGQPQHF. The whole variable domain, filled in from reference TRBV2 and TRBJ1-5, reads EPEVTQTPSHQVTQMGQEVILRCVPISNHLYFYWYRQILGQKVEFLVSFYNNEISEKSEIFDDQFSVERPDGSNFTLKIRSTKLEDSAMYFCASRDRGEGQPQHFGDGTRLSIL.